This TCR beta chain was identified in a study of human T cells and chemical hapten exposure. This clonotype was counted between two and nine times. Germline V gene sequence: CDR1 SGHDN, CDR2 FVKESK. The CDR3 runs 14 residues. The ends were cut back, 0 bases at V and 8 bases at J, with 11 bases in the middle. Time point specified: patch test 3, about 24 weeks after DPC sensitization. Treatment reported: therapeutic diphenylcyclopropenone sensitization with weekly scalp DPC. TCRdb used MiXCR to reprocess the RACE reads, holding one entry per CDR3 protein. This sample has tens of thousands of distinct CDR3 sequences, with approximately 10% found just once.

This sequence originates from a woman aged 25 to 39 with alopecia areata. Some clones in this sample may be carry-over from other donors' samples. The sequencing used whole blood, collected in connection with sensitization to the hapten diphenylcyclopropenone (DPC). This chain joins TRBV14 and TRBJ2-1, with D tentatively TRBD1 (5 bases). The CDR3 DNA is TGTGCCAGCAGCCAAGAGGGGCCCCTGGATGAGCAGTTCTTC. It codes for CASSQEGPLDEQFF.